The 10 T cell receptor beta chains in this list originate from one sample, sequenced in a study of cytomegalovirus exposure and HLA in healthy donors. PCR employed 60 Vbeta and 13 Jbeta primers. Libraries were prepared by immunoSEQ multiplex PCR; TCRdb keeps only in-frame clonotypes and omits some of them. The data hold some 80,000 clones, with less than 85% observed a single time. Sequences were obtained from PBMCs. All receptors come from a human donor in good health.

The V gene is TRBV10-1, the J gene TRBJ2-5; 14 bases match TRBD2. CDR1 and CDR2 from the germline V gene are WNHNN and SYGVQD (reference sequence). The V and J ends lost 6 bases and 0 bases, in that order; junction bases with no gene match: 3. The CDR3 covers 16 residues. The CDR3 spells CASSLGLAGDQETQYF. DNA of the CDR3: TGCGCCAGCAGCCTGGGACTAGCGGGGGACCAAGAGACCCAGTACTTC.

This chain connects TRBV7-8 to TRBJ1-2; TRBD1 is a possible D gene (5 bases). CDR3 size: 12 residues. V was trimmed by 4 bases and J by 4 bases, leaving 7 bases between them. From germline, CDR1 is SGHVS and CDR2 FQNEAQ. CDR3 coding DNA: TGTGCCAGCAGCTATCAGGGCTATGGCTACACCTTC. Translation: CASSYQGYGYTF.

V is TRBV19 and J is TRBJ1-5; 8 bases agree with TRBD1. V shed 7 bases and J 0 bases; nucleotides not matched to a gene: 5. Germline CDR1 reads LNHDA; CDR2 reads SQIVND (reference sequence). CDR3 size: 15 residues. The CDR3 nucleotides read TGTGCCAGTACTTGGACAGGGCCTAGCAATCAGCCCCAGCATTTT. Translation gives CASTWTGPSNQPQHF.

This clone was detected once. The gene calls are TRBV4-3 and TRBJ1-3, with a tentative D call TRBD1 (5 bases). The CDR3 spans 17 residues. V was cut by 0 bases and J by 0 bases, with 12 bases left in between. Germline values: CDR1 LGHNA, CDR2 YSLEER. The CDR3 bases are TGCGCCAGCAGCCAAGAATGGGGGGGAGACTCTGGAAACACCATATATTTT. It specifies CASSQEWGGDSGNTIYF.

The J gene is TRBJ1-2, the V gene TRBV19, with D perhaps TRBD1 (6 bases). V shed 4 bases and J shed 5 bases, with 17 bases lying between them. Germline V CDR1 and CDR2: LNHDA, SQIVND (reference sequence). This CDR3 is built from 15 residues. CDR3 in amino acids: CASSTPHRERYGYTF. The CDR3 region has the DNA TGTGCCAGTAGTACCCCGCACAGGGAGAGGTATGGCTACACCTTC.

The chain couples TRBV6-5 to TRBJ2-2; D might be TRBD1 (6 bases). V lost 6 bases, J lost 0 bases, and 11 bases lay in between. The CDR3 runs 15 residues. Germline loops: CDR1 MNHEY, CDR2 SVGAGI. The CDR3, as DNA: TGTGCCAGCAGAATCGGGACAACGAACACCGGGGAGCTGTTTTTT. Translating gives CASRIGTTNTGELFF.

The rearrangement joins TRBV6-5 to TRBJ1-5; D uncertain. The ends were cut back, 7 bases at V and 4 bases at J, with 11 bases in the middle. Germline V gene sequence: CDR1 MNHEY, CDR2 SVGAGI. The CDR3 consists of 13 residues. CDR3 amino acids: CASMVTANQPQHF. CDR3 nucleotides: TGTGCCAGCATGGTAACAGCTAATCAGCCCCAGCATTTT.

The chain joins TRBV6-4 to TRBJ2-1, with D possibly TRBD2 on 6 matching bases. Germline loops: CDR1 MRHNA, CDR2 SNTAGT. The CDR3 has 15 residues. The germline V and J ends were trimmed by 3 bases and 3 bases, with 12 bases remaining between them. In DNA form, the CDR3 reads TGTGCCAGCAGTGAAGTGGCGGGGAACTACAATGAGCAGTTCTTC. Amino acids: CASSEVAGNYNEQFF.

The V and J genes are TRBV2 and TRBJ1-5; 8 bases are a match to TRBD1. The CDR3 runs to 13 residues. CDR1 and CDR2 from the germline V gene are SNHLY and FYNNEI. V shed 4 bases, J shed 5 bases, and the junction held 1 base outside the gene matches. CDR3 nucleotide sequence: TGTGCCAGCAGTGCACAGGGGGATCAGCCCCAGCATTTT. This codes for CASSAQGDQPQHF.

The chain carries TRBV5-8 and TRBJ1-2, with TRBD1 as a possible D gene (6 bases). Trimming stripped 3 bases from V and 2 bases from J, with 23 bases between. Germline assignment: CDR1 SGHTS and CDR2 YDEGEE. The CDR3 has 18 amino acids. CDR3 coding DNA: TGTGCCAGCAGCTCGGTGGGGGCAGGAACAACTATAAACTATGGCTACACCTTC. It is translated as CASSSVGAGTTINYGYTF. The complete variable domain, with remaining parts taken from reference TRBV5-8 and TRBJ1-2, reads EAGVTQSPTHLIKTRGQQATLRCSPISGHTSVYWYQQALGLGLQFLLWYDEGEERNRGNFPPRFSGRQFPNYSSELNVNALELEDSALYLCASSSVGAGTTINYGYTFGSGTRLTVV.